The T cell receptor beta chain under discussion was sequenced for a study of cytomegalovirus exposure and HLA in healthy donors. In the study overall: Membership in the Caucasian-associated ancestry cluster was found for about 84% of roughly 360 genotyped donors. Study findings and constraints: In vitro work confirmed that three CMV-associated chains recognize CMV antigens. Earlier analysis looked at TCR beta V segments, and most were productive about 90% or about 30% of the time. The study recorded around 160 TCR beta chains that were cytomegalovirus-associated.

Points on this clone: Its antigen is unknown.

13 Jbeta primers and 60 Vbeta primers were used for the PCR. Clones were sequenced by immunoSEQ multiplex PCR, and TCRdb holds only the in-frame ones, with some missing. The data hold about 160,000 clones, with roughly 80% observed a single time. The source is a young woman in good health and CMV-seronegative. Input material: PBMCs.

The CDR3 nucleotides are TGTGCCAGCAGCGATAGGAACAGGGGGGCCACAGATACGCAGTATTTT. It encodes CASSDRNRGATDTQYF. The chain has TRBV5-4 and TRBJ2-3; the match to TRBD1 covers 8 bases. Germline V gene sequence: CDR1 SGHNT, CDR2 YYREEE (reference sequence). Trimming took 4 bases from V and 2 from J; bases not matched to a gene: 9. This CDR3 is built from 16 residues.